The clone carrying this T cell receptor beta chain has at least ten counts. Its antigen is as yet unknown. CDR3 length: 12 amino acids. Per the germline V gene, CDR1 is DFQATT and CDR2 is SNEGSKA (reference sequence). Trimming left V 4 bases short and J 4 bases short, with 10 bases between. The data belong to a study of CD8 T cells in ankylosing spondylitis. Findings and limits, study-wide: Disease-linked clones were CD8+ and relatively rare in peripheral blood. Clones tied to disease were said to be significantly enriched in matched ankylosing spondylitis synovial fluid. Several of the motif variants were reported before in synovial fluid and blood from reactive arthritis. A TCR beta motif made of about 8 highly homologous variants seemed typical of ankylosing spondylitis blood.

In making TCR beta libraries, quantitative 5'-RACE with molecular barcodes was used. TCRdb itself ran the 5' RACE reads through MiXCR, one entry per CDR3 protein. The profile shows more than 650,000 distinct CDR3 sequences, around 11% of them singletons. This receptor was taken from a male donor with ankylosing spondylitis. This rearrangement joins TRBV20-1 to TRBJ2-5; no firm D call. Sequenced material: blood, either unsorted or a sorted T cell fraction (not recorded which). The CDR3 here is CSAIGPRETQYF. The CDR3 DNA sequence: TGCAGTGCTATAGGGCCGCGAGAGACCCAGTACTTC.